Following are 27 T cell receptor beta chains from one sample sequenced in a study of T cells in Graves' hyperthyroidism and ophthalmopathy. Researchers amplified the TCR beta CDR3 regions from RNA transcripts. A set of HTBI primers served as the primers for a first-round RT-PCR of the TCR CDR3. MiXCR, applied by TCRdb to the multiplex PCR reads, yields one record per CDR3 protein. This table holds some 740,000 distinct CDR3 sequences, around 13% found once. The source material was blood. The receptors were gathered from a young woman with Graves' hyperthyroidism.

This clonotype appeared many times. The chain recombines TRBV7-9 with TRBJ2-7, with 7 bases identical to TRBD1. This CDR3 contains 12 residues. V shed 5 bases and J 8 bases; nucleotides not matched to a gene: 6. Germline V lookup: CDR1 SEHNR, CDR2 FQNEAQ (reference sequence). The chain's CDR3 is CASSPTGYKQYF. The CDR3 DNA reads TGTGCCAGCAGCCCGACAGGGTACAAGCAGTACTTC.

This clonotype came up many times. The chain recombines TRBV12-3 or TRBV12-4 with TRBJ1-2; 9 nucleotides align to TRBD1. This CDR3 has 15 residues. The V gene end was trimmed by 1 base and the J gene end by 4 bases; junction bases not matched to a gene: 4. In DNA, the CDR3 is TGTGCCAGCAGTTTAGGGACAGGGGTTCCCTATGGCTACACCTTC. Residues: CASSLGTGVPYGYTF.

This chain links TRBV4-3 with TRBJ2-1; 8 nucleotides agree with TRBD1. The CDR3 extends over 16 amino acids. With 1 base clipped from V and 2 bases from J, the junction kept 4 bases outside the gene matches. Germline V gene data show CDR1 as LGHNA and CDR2 as YSLEER. CDR3 nucleotide sequence: TGCGCCAGCAGCCAAGTGCAGGGGGCAACCTACAATGAGCAGTTCTTC. Its translation: CASSQVQGATYNEQFF.

This clonotype was counted many times. V is TRBV11-2 and J is TRBJ2-7, with TRBD2 matching over 7 bases. J gave up 6 bases and V 1 base, and 9 bases lay outside the gene matches. Germline V gene data show CDR1 as SGHAT and CDR2 as FQNNGV. This CDR3 region has 15 residues. The CDR3 here is CASSLGLARVGEQYF. The DNA of the CDR3 is TGTGCCAGCAGCTTAGGACTAGCCCGAGTGGGCGAGCAGTACTTC. Looking up the rest from reference TRBV11-2 and TRBJ2-7 gives the full variable domain: EAGVAQSPRYKIIEKRQSVAFWCNPISGHATLYWYQQILGQGPKLLIQFQNNGVVDDSQLPKDRFSAERLKGVDSTLKIQPAKLEDSAVYLCASSLGLARVGEQYFGPGTRLTVT.

This clonotype was observed at least ten times. The CDR3 DNA is TGTGCCAGCAGCTTAGATGGGGTGCGGGATACGCAGTATTTT. This encodes CASSLDGVRDTQYF. The chain uses TRBV11-3 and TRBJ2-3, with no clear D. The CDR3 spans 14 residues. Germline CDR1 SGHNT, CDR2 YENEEA. V dropped 0 bases and J dropped 6 bases, with 10 bases sitting between them.

The genes are TRBV6-6 and TRBJ1-5, with D possibly matching TRBD1 (5 bases). The CDR3 is 15 amino acids. Between the trimmed V and J ends, which lost 0 bases and 3 bases, there was a span of 9 bases. Per the germline V gene, CDR1 is MNHNY and CDR2 is SVGAGI (reference sequence). DNA for the CDR3: TGTGCCAGCAGTTACTCGGTAGGGGACAATCAGCCCCAGCATTTT. The encoded protein is CASSYSVGDNQPQHF.

The rearrangement joins TRBV7-9 to TRBJ2-1; possibly TRBD2 for D (6 bases). The CDR3 has 13 residues. Germline V gene sequence: CDR1 SEHNR, CDR2 FQNEAQ (reference sequence). The V end lost 3 bases, the J end lost 9 bases, and 12 bases lay between the germline ends. CDR3 bases: TGTGCCAGCAGCTTTGGCGGGATCGGTGAGCAGTTCTTC. This gives the protein CASSFGGIGEQFF.

This chain links TRBV7-9 with TRBJ2-2; D not resolved. V was shortened by 6 bases and J by 0 bases, with 8 bases between the two germline ends. Germline V gene lookup returns CDR1 SEHNR and CDR2 FQNEAQ (reference sequence). The CDR3 has 14 amino acids. The CDR3, as DNA: TGTGCCAGCAGATCACAGTCGAACACCGGGGAGCTGTTTTTT. This translates into CASRSQSNTGELFF.

The rearrangement links TRBV7-9 to TRBJ2-1; D might be TRBD1 (5 bases). The V and J ends lost 4 bases and 3 bases respectively, with 10 bases between them. Germline V gives CDR1 SEHNR, CDR2 FQNEAQ (reference sequence). CDR3 length: 14 residues. The CDR3 reads CASSSTEDYNEQFF. The CDR3 coding sequence is TGTGCCAGCAGCTCGACAGAGGACTACAATGAGCAGTTCTTC.

In this sample, this clonotype turned up many times. V is TRBV5-1 and J is TRBJ2-3, with 7 bases that match TRBD2. The J segment lost 4 bases and the V segment lost 4 bases, leaving 9 bases of the junction unmatched. This CDR3 comprises 15 residues. Germline CDR1 SGHRS, CDR2 YFSETQ. The CDR3 region has the DNA TGCGCCAGCAGCACCCGGAGCGGGGTGGCAGATACGCAGTATTTT. Amino acid sequence: CASSTRSGVADTQYF.

This clonotype has just a few counts. The chain links TRBV6-1 to TRBJ1-3, with TRBD1 identical over 7 bases. Germline-derived CDR1 and CDR2 are MNHNS and SASEGT. V was clipped by 6 bases and J by 4 bases; unmatched bases: 9. The CDR3 covers 15 residues. The CDR3: CASSSSGGGGNTIYF. The CDR3 DNA follows: TGTGCCAGCAGCTCCTCAGGGGGAGGAGGAAACACCATATATTTT.

This clonotype came up a few times. The gene calls are TRBV29-1 and TRBJ2-7; D may correspond to TRBD1 or TRBD2 (8 bases each). The V gene lost 6 bases and the J gene lost 2 bases, with 17 bases spanning the gap. Germline-derived CDR1 and CDR2 are SQVTM and ANQGSEA. This CDR3 region has 14 residues. CDR3 protein: CSVWTGRGAYEQYF. In DNA form, the CDR3 reads TGCAGCGTCTGGACAGGGCGGGGGGCCTACGAGCAGTACTTC.

This clonotype was detected once. V is TRBV14 and J is TRBJ2-7, with no clear D. This CDR3 is built from 13 residues. CDR1 is SGHDN, CDR2 FVKESK, per germline. V lost 0 bases, J lost 5 bases, and 8 bases lay in between. The CDR3 sequence is CASSQDIRHEQYF. The CDR3 region has the DNA TGTGCCAGCAGCCAAGATATTAGACACGAGCAGTACTTC. Looking up the rest from reference TRBV14 and TRBJ2-7 gives the full variable domain: EAGVTQFPSHSVIEKGQTVTLRCDPISGHDNLYWYRRVMGKEIKFLLHFVKESKQDESGMPNNRFLAERTGGTYSTLKVQPAELEDSGVYFCASSQDIRHEQYFGPGTRLTVT.

The rearrangement joins TRBV24-1 to TRBJ1-1; D is uncertain. The CDR3 is 12 residues long. With 3 bases removed from V and 2 bases from J, the gap between germline ends came to 3 bases. Per germline, CDR1 KGHDR and CDR2 SFDVKD. The CDR3 nucleotides read TGTGCCACCAGTGATCAAAACACTGAAGCTTTCTTT. Amino acids: CATSDQNTEAFF.

In this sample, this clonotype turned up many times. The gene calls are TRBV20-1 and TRBJ1-1, with no clear D. Germline V gene data show CDR1 as DFQATT and CDR2 as SNEGSKA (reference sequence). The CDR3 has 17 amino acids. The V gene lost 0 bases and the J gene lost 7 bases, with 24 bases spanning the gap. The CDR3 spells CSARDTGRAGRSGEAFF. The CDR3 DNA reads as TGCAGTGCTAGAGACACCGGAAGGGCGGGAAGGAGCGGTGAAGCTTTCTTT.

The J gene is TRBJ2-7, the V gene TRBV7-6; TRBD1 matches at 9 bases. Trimming took 5 bases from V and 2 from J; bases not matched to a gene: 10. Germline V gives CDR1 SGHVS, CDR2 FNYEAQ. This CDR3 comprises 16 residues. The CDR3: CASSPYNRGLPYEQYF. The CDR3 DNA reads TGTGCCAGCAGCCCTTACAACAGGGGGCTCCCCTACGAGCAGTACTTC.

This clonotype was counted ten times or more. V is TRBV6-6 and J is TRBJ2-7; D might be TRBD1 or TRBD2, each matching 7 bases. The CDR3 contains 15 residues. Deletions cut 0 bases from V and 7 bases from J, with 16 bases between. CDR1 and CDR2 from the germline V gene are MNHNY and SVGAGI (reference sequence). The CDR3, as DNA: TGTGCCAGCAGTTACTCGAACCCAGGGGGGGATGAGCAGTACTTC. Translation gives CASSYSNPGGDEQYF.

This clonotype was seen more than once but under ten times. This chain connects TRBV9 to TRBJ1-6; D might be TRBD1 (5 bases). Trimming cost V 0 bases and J 10 bases, with 11 bases left between them. CDR1 and CDR2 (germline): SGDLS, YYNGEE. This CDR3 spans 14 amino acids. The CDR3 loop reads CASSVAGTGSPLHF. CDR3 DNA: TGTGCCAGCAGCGTAGCAGGGACGGGCTCACCCCTCCACTTT.

In its sample, this clonotype was seen many times. This chain links TRBV20-1 with TRBJ2-3, with 8 bases fitting TRBD2. There are 15 residues in the CDR3. The junction had 5 bases not matched to a gene; V was cut back by 3 bases and J by 0 bases. The germline gives CDR1 DFQATT, CDR2 SNEGSKA (reference sequence). CDR3 nucleotides: TGCAGTGCTAGCGGGAGGGAAAGAAGCACAGATACGCAGTATTTT. It yields the protein CSASGRERSTDTQYF.

This clonotype showed up just a few times. The chain couples TRBV7-2 to TRBJ1-1, with D possibly matching TRBD1 (5 bases). This CDR3 contains 13 residues. Germline V lookup: CDR1 SGHTA, CDR2 FQGNSA. V was trimmed by 8 bases and J by 1 base, leaving 11 bases between them. The CDR3 bases are TGTGCCAGCGAACCGACAGCGAACACTGAAGCTTTCTTT. Protein sequence: CASEPTANTEAFF.

The chain joins TRBV6-5 to TRBJ1-6, with no clear D. Germline V CDR1 and CDR2: MNHEY, SVGAGI. This CDR3 region has 14 residues. The V end was cut by 8 bases, the J end by 1 base, with 9 bases between. Written as DNA, the CDR3 is TGTGCCAGCCGTCTACATTCCTATAATTCACCCCTCCACTTT. It encodes CASRLHSYNSPLHF.

As DNA, the CDR3 is TGTGCCACCCAACCGGAGAGGTACAATCAGCCCCAGCATTTT. It codes for CATQPERYNQPQHF. V and J are TRBV15 and TRBJ1-5; D remains ambiguous. The V end lost 8 bases, the J end lost 3 bases, and 14 bases lay between the germline ends. CDR3 length: 14 residues. Germline loops: CDR1 LNHNV, CDR2 YYDKDF (reference sequence).

This clonotype was counted only a few times. The rearrangement joins TRBV10-3 to TRBJ2-1; 7 bases map to TRBD1. The V and J ends lost 8 bases and 0 bases, in that order; junction bases with no gene match: 10. This CDR3 contains 16 residues. CDR1 ENHRY and CDR2 SYGVKD come from the germline V gene. CDR3 nucleotides: TGTGCCATCGGTAAAATAGGGGGCAGCTCCTACAATGAGCAGTTCTTC. Encoded protein: CAIGKIGGSSYNEQFF.

Only a few counts were recorded for this clonotype. The rearrangement uses TRBV11-2 and TRBJ2-1; a weak D match, TRBD2 (5 bases). Trimming took off 2 bases at V and 15 bases at J, with 11 bases between the two ends. Per the germline V gene, CDR1 is SGHAT and CDR2 is FQNNGV. This CDR3 comprises 11 residues. CDR3 DNA: TGTGCCAGCAGCTTAAAAGCGGCGGGGTTCTTC. It encodes CASSLKAAGFF.

This clonotype was detected ten times or more. The V and J genes are TRBV28 and TRBJ2-7, with 9 bases lining up with TRBD2. The ends lost 6 bases at V and 0 bases at J; junction bases unmatched: 6. CDR1 is MDHEN, CDR2 SYDVKM, per germline. The CDR3 extends over 15 amino acids. CDR3 in DNA: TGTGCCAGCAGCCCCGGGACTAGCCTCTCCTACGAGCAGTACTTC. Translated: CASSPGTSLSYEQYF.

This clonotype has ten or more counts. The rearrangement uses TRBV24-1 and TRBJ1-1; the D is unclear. Germline V CDR1 and CDR2: KGHDR, SFDVKD. This CDR3 spans 14 amino acids. V lost 6 bases and J lost 2, with 12 bases in between. The CDR3 reads CATSCVGNNTEAFF. In DNA form, the CDR3 reads TGTGCCACCAGTTGCGTCGGAAACAACACTGAAGCTTTCTTT.

In its sample, this clonotype was seen many times. V gene TRBV3-1 combines with J gene TRBJ1-2; 7 bases line up with TRBD1. With V trimmed by 0 bases and J by 3 bases, 4 bases remained unmatched. CDR3 length equals 15 residues. Germline loops: CDR1 LGHDT, CDR2 YNNKEL (reference sequence). CDR3 bases: TGTGCCAGCAGCCAAGACCTAGGGGGCGACTATGGCTACACCTTC. Translating it yields CASSQDLGGDYGYTF.